The rows below give T cell receptor beta chains drawn from one sample of a study of regulatory T cells in long-lasting Graves disease. TCRdb called the multiplex PCR reads again in MiXCR, with one record for every CDR3 protein. The top ten clones hold roughly 41% of a sample with 650,000 to 700,000 distinct CDR3 sequences, 25% to 35% of them seen once. The sequences come from peripheral blood mononuclear cells (PBMCs), collected when the disease was refractory, from a patient treated with antithyroid drugs. The receptor source for this set is a female donor with Graves disease. The CDR3 runs from the conserved cysteine through the conserved F or W. D genes are given only for firm matches. The size of a clone is reported for some rows only, either as once, few or many, or as a class for expanded clones.

D	V	size	J	DNA	CDR3
-	TRBV28	many	TRBJ1-2	TGTGCCAGCAGTACGGATGTAAGGCTTGGCTACACCTTC	CASSTDVRLGYTF
TRBD2	TRBV6-1	-	TRBJ2-7	TGTGCCAGCAGTGATCTAGCGGGAGGGCCCGGCGAGCAGTACTTC	CASSDLAGGPGEQYF
-	TRBV6-2/TRBV6-3	few	TRBJ2-6	TGTGCCAGCAGTTTTATTTCTCTGGAGGCCAACGTCCTGACTTTC	CASSFISLEANVLTF
TRBD1	TRBV2	-	TRBJ1-4	TGTGCCAGCAGGAGGGACAGACCCGATGAAAAACTGCTTTTT	CASRRDRPDEKLLF
TRBD1	TRBV6-1	once	TRBJ1-2	TGTGCCAGCCGAGGACAGGAGGGTCGACTGGGTTATGGCTACACCTTC	CASRGQEGRLGYGYTF
TRBD2	TRBV7-9	-	TRBJ2-7	TGTGCCATTACGGCAGCGGGACTCGTCGACTACGAGCAGTACTTC	CAITAAGLVDYEQYF
TRBD1	TRBV28	few	TRBJ1-5	TGTGCCAGCAGTCAGGGGGGACGCCCGCACCGCAATCAGCCCCAGCATTTT	CASSQGGRPHRNQPQHF
-	TRBV6-1	-	TRBJ1-1	TGTGCCAGCAGCCCGTCCGGGGGCTGGAACACTGAAGCTTTCTTT	CASSPSGGWNTEAFF
-	TRBV11-2	few	TRBJ2-2	TGTGCCAGCAGCTTAGGGGGGAGTCCCGGGGAGCTGTTTTTT	CASSLGGSPGELFF
-	TRBV5-1	few	TRBJ1-1	TGCGCCAGCAGCTTGAAGAGGACAGCGAACACTGAAGCTTTCTTT	CASSLKRTANTEAFF
-	TRBV4-2	-	TRBJ1-5	TGTGCCAGCAGCCAAAGACAGGAGAATCAGCCCCAGCATTTT	CASSQRQENQPQHF
-	TRBV12-3/TRBV12-4	-	TRBJ2-3	TGTGCCAGCAGTTTCAGTAATACGCAGTATTTT	CASSFSNTQYF
TRBD1	TRBV11-2	many	TRBJ2-5	TGTGCCAGCAGCTGGATGGGACAGCCCCAAGAGACCCAGTACTTC	CASSWMGQPQETQYF
-	TRBV11-2	-	TRBJ2-7	TGTGCCAGCAGCTTAGATCCCAGCGGAGCCTACGAGCAGTACTTC	CASSLDPSGAYEQYF
-	TRBV24-1	few	TRBJ2-2	TGTGCCACCAGTGTGGGGAACACCGGGGAGCTGTTTTTT	CATSVGNTGELFF
-	TRBV7-8	many	TRBJ1-2	TGTGCCAGCAGCTTAGGGCATACAAACTATGGCTACACCTTC	CASSLGHTNYGYTF
-	TRBV6-2/TRBV6-3	few	TRBJ1-1	TGTGCCAGCAGTTACTCCAGGGGTAGGAACACTGAAGCTTTCTTT	CASSYSRGRNTEAFF
TRBD2	TRBV29-1	few	TRBJ2-7	TGCAGCGTTGAAGTGGCGGGACTAGCGGGAAGATACGAGCAGTACTTC	CSVEVAGLAGRYEQYF
-	TRBV12-3/TRBV12-4	few	TRBJ1-4	TGTGCCAGCAGTTCCCAAGGGGTTCTTGACGAAAAACTGTTTTTT	CASSSQGVLDEKLFF
-	TRBV20-1	-	TRBJ2-5	TGCAGTGCTCAACTTACAGGGCGGGAAGAGACCCAGTACTTC	CSAQLTGREETQYF
-	TRBV6-2/TRBV6-3	-	TRBJ2-7	TGTGCCAGCAGAACTATATCTGCCTACGAGCAGTACTTC	CASRTISAYEQYF
TRBD1	TRBV12-5	-	TRBJ1-1	TGTGCTAGTGGTCCAGGGGGCTGGGGCACTGAAGCTTTCTTT	CASGPGGWGTEAFF
-	TRBV30	few	TRBJ1-2	TGTGCCTGGAGTGTCGGGGGGGCTAACTATGGCTACACCTTC	CAWSVGGANYGYTF
-	TRBV11-2	few	TRBJ2-2	TGTGCCAGCAGCTTAGATGCCGGGTCCGGGGAGCTGTTTTTT	CASSLDAGSGELFF
TRBD1	TRBV28	-	TRBJ2-7	TGTGCCAGCAGTTCCCCTTCAACAGGGGGCTACGAGCAGTACTTC	CASSSPSTGGYEQYF
TRBD2	TRBV2	few	TRBJ2-3	TGTGCCAGCAGGCCGAGAGCGGGAGGTAGTGCAGATACGCAGTATTTT	CASRPRAGGSADTQYF
-	TRBV28	many	TRBJ1-1	TGTGCCAGCAGTATTAAACAGGGGAACACTGAAGCTTTCTTT	CASSIKQGNTEAFF
-	TRBV11-2	-	TRBJ2-7	TGTGCCAGCAGGGCTACAGGGCTCCACTACGAGCAGTACTTC	CASRATGLHYEQYF
-	TRBV27	-	TRBJ2-5	TGTGCCAGCAAGGGGGGGGTTGCAGGACAATCACGCCAAGAGACCCAGTACTTC	CASKGGVAGQSRQETQYF
-	TRBV27	many	TRBJ1-2	TGTGCCAGCAGTGCCAGACAGGTTAACTATGGCTACACCTTC	CASSARQVNYGYTF
-	TRBV19	-	TRBJ1-1	TGTGCCAGTAGTTTCCCCAGCGTGAACACTGAAGCTTTCTTT	CASSFPSVNTEAFF
-	TRBV12-3/TRBV12-4	-	TRBJ2-3	TGTGCCAGCAGTCCGCTGTTTAGGACAGATACGCAGTATTTT	CASSPLFRTDTQYF
TRBD1	TRBV28	many	TRBJ1-5	TGTGCCAGCAGCTTACCGGGACAGGGTGGGCGACCGCCCCAGCATTTT	CASSLPGQGGRPPQHF
TRBD1	TRBV29-1	few	TRBJ1-2	TGCAGCGCCAGGACAGGGGGCGGATGGTATGGCTACACCTTC	CSARTGGGWYGYTF
-	TRBV9	few	TRBJ1-2	TGTGCCACCCAACTAGGCTACACCTTC	CATQLGYTF
-	TRBV28	-	TRBJ1-2	TGTGCCAGCAGTTTTGGACAGCTCTATGGCTACACCTTC	CASSFGQLYGYTF
TRBD2	TRBV11-1	few	TRBJ2-5	TGTGCCAGCAGCTCCCGACTAGCGGGAGTTCGGGAGACCCAGTACTTC	CASSSRLAGVRETQYF
-	TRBV29-1	-	TRBJ2-2	TGCAGCGTCGCAACCCGGGACAAGGCCACCGGGGAGCTGTTTTTT	CSVATRDKATGELFF
TRBD1	TRBV28	many	TRBJ1-2	TGTGCCTGCGGGACAGGCGGGATTCGTGGCTACACCTTC	CACGTGGIRGYTF
-	TRBV13	-	TRBJ1-2	TGTGCCAGCAGCGAAGACAGGTCGGACTATGGCTACACCTTC	CASSEDRSDYGYTF
-	TRBV12-3/TRBV12-4	many	TRBJ1-2	TGTGCCAGCAGGGCGGAGGGTATCTCTAACTATGGCTACACCTTC	CASRAEGISNYGYTF
TRBD1	TRBV6-1	-	TRBJ1-2	TGTGCCAGCAGTCCTCCGGGACAGGGGGCTTTGAACTATGGCTACACCTTC	CASSPPGQGALNYGYTF
-	TRBV5-1	-	TRBJ1-1	TGCGCCAGCAGCCCGAGGGGAGGGGCCGCCACTGAAGCTTTCTTT	CASSPRGGAATEAFF
-	TRBV7-6	few	TRBJ1-2	TGTGCCAGCAGCTTAGCGGGAGGGACGGGGGTAGGTGGCTACACCTTC	CASSLAGGTGVGGYTF
-	TRBV2	few	TRBJ2-7	TGTGCCAGCAGTGAAGGGCCCTTGGGGGAGCAGTACTTC	CASSEGPLGEQYF
-	TRBV2	many	TRBJ1-6	TGTGCCAGCAATGAAGGCAGGGATAATTCACCCCTCCACTTT	CASNEGRDNSPLHF
TRBD2	TRBV5-1	-	TRBJ2-7	TGCGCCAGCAGTTCAAGCGGGAGTACCCACGAGCAGTACTTC	CASSSSGSTHEQYF
TRBD1	TRBV7-2	-	TRBJ2-6	TGTGCCAGCAGCCGCCGACCGACAGGGGTAGCTGGGGCCAACGTCCTGACTTTC	CASSRRPTGVAGANVLTF